These T cell receptor beta chains were read from a single sample in a study of shared clonotypes between healthy human individuals. The protocol was immunoSEQ multiplex PCR, while the TCRdb copy is restricted to in-frame clones and leaves out a portion. This sample has millions of clones, with about 92% found just once. Sequencing input: naive CD8+ T cells from PBMCs. These receptors were taken from a man between 18 and 29 years old in good health. Some clones in this sample may be carry-over from other donors' samples. Each CDR3 is given with its conserved first and last residue. A D gene is named only where the DNA matches it firmly. For some rows the clone size is stated as once, few or many, or as a class when expanded; others skip it.

V,J,D,size,DNA,CDR3
TRBV5-8,TRBJ2-1,TRBD2,.,TGTTCCTCAGACGGCCGGCAGAATAGCGGGAGCGAACCTGAGCAGTTCTTC,CSSDGRQNSGSEPEQFF
TRBV23-1,TRBJ2-7,TRBD1,once,TGCGCCAGCAGTCAGCGGGACAGGGCCGACGAGCAGTACTTC,CASSQRDRADEQYF
TRBV2,TRBJ2-1,TRBD2,.,TGTGCCAGCAGTGGATCTGGGCGGGAGGGTTACAATGAGCAGTTCTTC,CASSGSGREGYNEQFF
TRBV7-6,TRBJ2-7,TRBD1,.,TGTGCCAGCAGCCCCAACAGGGGGTACTACGAGCAGTACTTC,CASSPNRGYYEQYF
TRBV2,TRBJ1-1,.,.,TGTGCCAGCAGCCATGGCTGGGGGCGGGACACTGAAGCTTTCTTT,CASSHGWGRDTEAFF
TRBV6-6,TRBJ1-2,.,.,TGTGCCAGCAGTTACTCCCCGGACAGTAACTATGGCTACACCTTC,CASSYSPDSNYGYTF
TRBV5-1,TRBJ2-1,.,.,TGCGCCAGCAGCTCCCTGGACGGGTACAATGAGCAGTTCTTC,CASSSLDGYNEQFF
TRBV28,TRBJ2-3,.,.,TGTGCCAGCAGTTTACAGTCTTCTAGCACAGATACGCAGTATTTT,CASSLQSSSTDTQYF
TRBV27,TRBJ2-5,TRBD1,.,TGTGCCAGCAGGACTACAGGGGGCAGGGAGACCCAGTACTTC,CASRTTGGRETQYF
TRBV9,TRBJ2-1,TRBD2,.,TGTGCCAGCAGCGTAGTTATTAGCGGGATCAATGAGCAGTTCTTC,CASSVVISGINEQFF
TRBV7-6,TRBJ1-3,.,.,TGTGCCAGCAGCTTAGGGGCAGGGGCTGGAAACACCATATATTTT,CASSLGAGAGNTIYF
TRBV29-1,TRBJ1-2,TRBD1,.,TGCAGCGTTGTTCCAGGGGGCGCTTATGGCTACACCTTC,CSVVPGGAYGYTF
TRBV6-5,TRBJ2-7,TRBD2,.,TGTGCCAGCAGTTATTCTTCCGGACTAGTTTACGAGCAGTACTTC,CASSYSSGLVYEQYF
TRBV7-6,TRBJ2-3,.,.,TGTGCCAGCAGCTTTGCTCGGCAGGGAACAGATACGCAGTATTTT,CASSFARQGTDTQYF
TRBV7-9,TRBJ2-5,.,.,TGTGCCAGCAGTCGTGACGGCTTTTTACAAGAGACCCAGTACTTC,CASSRDGFLQETQYF
TRBV9,TRBJ2-1,TRBD2,.,TGTGCCAGCAGCGTAGAAGGTCGGGGGGTCCCTAGCTCCTACAATGAGCAGTTCTTC,CASSVEGRGVPSSYNEQFF
TRBV28,TRBJ2-6,.,.,TGTGCCACCCGACAGGTAAGCTCTGGGGCCAACGTCCTGACTTTC,CATRQVSSGANVLTF
TRBV2,TRBJ2-1,.,.,TGTGCCAGCAGTGAAGAAGGAGAGGGCGTTTGGGAGCAGTTCTTC,CASSEEGEGVWEQFF
TRBV15,TRBJ2-7,.,.,TGTGCCACGAGCGACAGAGAGCTCGAGCAGTACTTC,CATSDRELEQYF
TRBV19,TRBJ2-3,.,once,TGTGCCAGTAGGGGGCTAGCCGCTAGCACAGATACGCAGTATTTT,CASRGLAASTDTQYF
TRBV7-2,TRBJ1-2,.,.,TGTGCCAGCGGCGAAAAAGGGGACGGCTACACCTTC,CASGEKGDGYTF
TRBV10-2,TRBJ2-3,TRBD2,.,TGCGCCAGCAGTGAGGGGGGACTAGCGGGGTACACAGATACGCAGTATTTT,CASSEGGLAGYTDTQYF
TRBV7-9,TRBJ2-1,.,.,TGTGCCAGCAGCTTGGGACATTACAATGAGCAGTTCTTC,CASSLGHYNEQFF
TRBV7-9,TRBJ2-7,TRBD2,.,TGTGCCAGCAGCTTGACTAGCGGGATCCCCTACGAGCAGTACTTC,CASSLTSGIPYEQYF
TRBV6-5,TRBJ1-2,.,.,TGTGCCAGCAGTTATGCAGCCTCACCCTATGGCTACACCTTC,CASSYAASPYGYTF
TRBV6-5,TRBJ2-7,TRBD1,.,TGTGCCAGCAGTCACTGGGGACAGGGGGAAACCTACGAGCAGTACTTC,CASSHWGQGETYEQYF
TRBV11-3,TRBJ2-3,.,.,TGTGCCAGCAGCTTAACCCCTCTGCAGGGAGATACGCAGTATTTT,CASSLTPLQGDTQYF